The rows below give T cell receptor beta chains drawn from one sample of a study of CD8+ T cells in alopecia areata. The data were produced by immunoSEQ multiplex PCR, yet TCRdb's version contains in-frame clones alone and is incomplete. The table includes some 190,000 clones, around 60% detected once. Here the sequenced sample was CD4+ T cells sorted from blood, taken around week 50, from a patient treated with tofacitinib. These receptors all come from a human donor with alopecia areata. CDR3s leave out the opening cysteine and the closing phenylalanine or tryptophan. Not all rows give a size; the values are once, few, many and, for expanded clones, a class.

v_gene,abundance,CDR3aa
TRBV30,NA,AWSATGATEAF
TRBV10-3,NA,ATRDRVSGTQY
TRBV10-3,NA,AISEGRVEGYT
TRBV30,NA,AWNGQGATTEAF
TRBV25-1,NA,ASSGRKETQY
TRBV7-8,few,ASSLVPRTEAF
TRBV9,NA,ASSVGTPKNTEAF
TRBV28,once,ASRTSQGARQY
TRBV30,NA,AWRGGETEAF
TRBV10-3,NA,AISDPGPYEPQH
TRBV7-9,few,ASSLGRGTGQNTEAF
TRBV7-6,NA,ASSPTGGIWETQY
TRBV7-9,NA,ASSKTGDYAGANVLT
TRBV28,NA,ASSLWDRSTDTQY
TRBV29-1,NA,SVGQGLHEQY
TRBV29-1,NA,SVGVGTAYSGANVLT
TRBV15,NA,ATSRNDNSEKY
TRBV29-1,NA,SVEWQSSYEQY
TRBV6-1,few,ASSALTGGNQPQH
TRBV29-1,NA,SVFGQFGGEGVPIYEQY
TRBV2,NA,ASRKTTGDTEAF
TRBV29-1,NA,SVGTAISYEQY
TRBV5-6,few,ASSLGQGAFNEQF
TRBV30,NA,AWKSGVRTEAF
TRBV11-1,few,ASSSLDVEETQY
TRBV4-3,few,ASSQDYWGAMLVQTADTQY
TRBV10-3,NA,ASSYQRQGAEQY
TRBV7-2,NA,ASSSSTSSYNEQF
TRBV27,NA,ASSLSGDILHQPQH
TRBV15,NA,ATSRDQGIGAAYNEQF
TRBV29-1,NA,SVGDGNEQF
TRBV5-5,few,ASSLASDRGSGYT
TRBV7-3,NA,ASSLDRVNEQF
TRBV30,NA,AWSSYGGITDTQY
TRBV9,once,ASSSGQGGAEAF
TRBV25-1,once,ASSGLSSPGNTIY
TRBV6-5,NA,ASTRDQGYGYT
TRBV4-1,NA,ASSHLYNEQF
TRBV9,NA,ASSVGVGSVGYT
TRBV5-1,NA,ASTHGENEQY
TRBV9,NA,ASSVSAVPTGELF
TRBV29-1,once,SVEGQGGYEQY
TRBV9,NA,ASSVGNGPPAF
TRBV29-1,NA,SVGQGDSNQPQH
TRBV10-2,NA,ASIAGRGNYGYT
TRBV15,NA,ATSRDQAGDQY
TRBV4-3,few,ASRAGANYGYT
TRBV5-4,NA,ASSWRGTNQPQH
TRBV30,NA,AWMKRAGLASYNEQF
TRBV18,NA,ASSPGVMNTEAF
TRBV5-6,NA,ASSSLTDYNSPLH
TRBV29-1,NA,SVGSKYATGKNTGELF
TRBV7-2,few,ASSLGVGQPQH